This TCR beta chain originates from a study of blood T cell repertoires in COVID-19. Background on the study: There were acute and convalescent COVID-19 samples, and they came from the United States, Italy and Spain. Sample material is recorded as cDNA or gDNA derived from T cells, B-cell-depleted T cells, or PBMCs.

This CDR3 has 15 residues. The germline V and J ends were trimmed by 0 bases and 2 bases, with 11 bases remaining between them. Germline V gene data show CDR1 as LNHDA and CDR2 as SQIVND (reference sequence). Under the authors' procedure: Reference gene primer amplification yielded estimated nucleated cell counts. The repertoire was sequenced with immunoSEQ multiplex PCR; TCRdb's copy has only in-frame clones and lacks some. V and J calls and clone size are as listed in that table; D and trimming were resolved from the DNA. This sample has 300,000 to 450,000 clones; roughly 86% occur once, and the top ten carry less than 3.5%.

This clonotype originated in a human donor in a cohort sampled during active COVID-19. Material for sequencing was peripheral blood. V usage is TRBV19 and J usage is TRBJ2-7; TRBD2 might be the D (6 bases). In nucleotides, the CDR3 is TGTGCCAGTAGTATAGACGGGAGCCCCGCCTACGAGCAGTACTTC. Amino acids: CASSIDGSPAYEQYF.